These T cell receptor beta chains were read from a single sample in a study of Tregs in tolerant kidney transplant recipients. Only in-frame clones appear in the TCRdb table, and some are missing; sequencing was by immunoSEQ multiplex PCR. The table includes some 240,000 clones, more than 65% detected once. Sequencing was carried out using CD4+ T cells from blood. Receptors were obtained from a human donor in good health. Both conserved end residues are trimmed from each CDR3.

CDR3aa	len	v_gene	j_gene
ASSESWGIRSQETQY	15	TRBV25-1	TRBJ2-5
ASSAGRTGQETQY	13	TRBV7-8	TRBJ2-5
ASSLSSNTQY	10	TRBV7-9	TRBJ2-3
AWGISEKLF	9	TRBV30	TRBJ1-4
ASSLRWSPYEQY	12	TRBV13	TRBJ2-7
ASSAAGTRGYEQY	13	TRBV9	TRBJ2-7
ASSPGFLVSDTQY	13	TRBV18	TRBJ2-3
ASSVAAGLTGELF	13	TRBV9	TRBJ2-2
ASSFSSENTGELF	13	TRBV5-1	TRBJ2-2
ASSLNSPLTGGESGIQY	17	TRBV7-3	TRBJ2-4
ASREGLAYEQY	11	TRBV6-1	TRBJ2-7
ASSRSGGRTGANVLT	15	TRBV4-1	TRBJ2-6
ASSANGNQPQH	11	TRBV6-1	TRBJ1-5
ASSQDSTSGRKSYNEQF	17	TRBV4-1	TRBJ2-1
ASSLGPGGWETQY	13	TRBV13	TRBJ2-5
ASSPRSWANTEAF	13	TRBV4-1	TRBJ1-1
ASSTWTSRSYT	11	TRBV5-4	TRBJ1-2
ASSGTGVDSPLH	12	TRBV9	TRBJ1-6
ASSLDRVQANYGYT	14	TRBV11-3	TRBJ1-2
ASSPTTSGGASEQF	14	TRBV2	TRBJ2-1
ASRGTGGHNEQF	12	TRBV2	TRBJ2-1
ASSESVVSTDTQY	13	TRBV10-2	TRBJ2-3
ASSLGRGGPQETQY	14	TRBV7-7	TRBJ2-5
ATWDRGSRGPQH	12	TRBV6-1	TRBJ1-5
ASSESYNEQF	10	TRBV10-1	TRBJ2-1
ASSQLLLSGSGTGELF	16	TRBV5-1	TRBJ2-2
ASSLALGQGYEQY	13	TRBV7-6	TRBJ2-7
ASSLSDWLGEKLF	13	TRBV5-8	TRBJ1-4
SVDEGAGNTIY	11	TRBV29-1	TRBJ1-3
ASSGQGASGANVLT	14	TRBV18	TRBJ2-6
ASSSQGYEQY	10	TRBV5-1	.
ASSLGAGINQPQH	13	TRBV5-1	TRBJ1-5
ASSEAYFGSYNEQF	14	TRBV6-1	TRBJ2-1
ASRPTENSPLH	11	TRBV7-2	TRBJ1-6
ASSVQKPTDTQY	12	TRBV2	TRBJ2-3
ASRAGTGFSGANVLT	15	TRBV2	TRBJ2-6
AWSVRVGGGSYEQY	14	TRBV30	TRBJ2-7
ASTEGEETQY	10	TRBV2	TRBJ2-5
ASSQDGLLGNIQY	13	TRBV4-1	TRBJ2-4
ASRRNRGSNQPQH	13	TRBV6-5	TRBJ1-5
ASSLDRINYGYT	12	TRBV5-5	TRBJ1-2
ASSFSYEQY	9	TRBV7-9	TRBJ2-7
ASSIWGQGNYGYT	13	TRBV19	TRBJ1-2
SVESGGTEAF	10	TRBV29-1	TRBJ1-1
ASSPRTSGRAGSYEQY	16	TRBV19	TRBJ2-7
ATSRDIAPLYNEQF	14	TRBV15	TRBJ2-1
ASLDNYNSPLH	11	TRBV10-2	TRBJ1-6
ASRKEDQPQH	10	TRBV25-1	TRBJ1-5
ASSRLAVYNEQF	12	TRBV7-9	TRBJ2-1
ASSSSGTGLSYGYT	14	TRBV7-9	TRBJ1-2
ASSQDMRGLAKNIQY	15	TRBV4-2	TRBJ2-4
ASSQGSTGRTEAF	13	TRBV4-2	TRBJ1-1